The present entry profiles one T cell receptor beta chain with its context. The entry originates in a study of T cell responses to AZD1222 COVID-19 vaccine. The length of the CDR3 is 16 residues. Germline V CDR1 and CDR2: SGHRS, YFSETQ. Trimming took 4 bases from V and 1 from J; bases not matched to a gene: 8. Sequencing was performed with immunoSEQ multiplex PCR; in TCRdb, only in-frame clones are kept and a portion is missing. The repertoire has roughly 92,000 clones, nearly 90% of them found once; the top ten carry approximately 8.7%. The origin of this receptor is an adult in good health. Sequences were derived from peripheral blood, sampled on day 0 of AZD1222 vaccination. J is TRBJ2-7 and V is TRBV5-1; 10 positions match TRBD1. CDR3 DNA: TGCGCCAGCAGCGTGGTTTCGGGACAGGGGTCCTACGAGCAGTACTTC. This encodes CASSVVSGQGSYEQYF.